This T cell receptor (beta chain) stems from a study of cytomegalovirus exposure and HLA in healthy donors. Amplification used 60 Vbeta primers and 13 Jbeta primers. TCRdb's copy holds only in-frame clones and misses some; the assay was immunoSEQ multiplex PCR. The sample spans some 60,000 clones; the ten largest clones claim under 7%. The CDR3 is made up of 15 amino acids. Trimming shortened V by 7 bases and J by 6 bases, and 25 bases separated the two germline ends. Germline lookup yields CDR1 SQVTM and CDR2 ANQGSEA. The V call is TRBV29-1, the J call TRBJ2-7; possibly TRBD2 for D (7 bases). The specimen sequenced was PBMCs. The clonotype comes from a man aged 25 to 45 in good health and CMV-seropositive. The CDR3 sequence: CSAMGGEGGAGEQYF. DNA for the CDR3: TGCAGCGCAATGGGAGGGGAGGGGGGTGCGGGCGAGCAGTACTTC.